The 15 T cell receptor beta chains listed next were all sequenced from one sample in a study of human T cells and chemical hapten exposure (dated by TCRdb to about 2021). The time point label, as the study defines it: healthy volunteer bleed at 2 weeks. Total RNA was extracted from unfractionated whole blood that had been collected in Tempus Blood RNA tubes. The library was made by RACE. Sequencer: NextSeq 500. TCRdb trimmed public reads at Q25 via fastp, called clones via MiXCR and kept in-frame beta chains. Identical CDR3 proteins give one entry, which carries the most common genes and DNA. The sample includes tens of thousands of distinct CDR3 sequences, with approximately 9% observed a single time. 2.9% of the sample lies in the top ten. Sequenced: whole blood. Receptor source: a female donor in good health. Some clones in this sample may be carry-over from other donors' samples.

V is TRBV19 and J is TRBJ2-2; D not resolved. The CDR3 is 12 amino acids. Deletions cut 0 bases from V and 7 bases from J, with 3 bases between. Germline values: CDR1 LNHDA, CDR2 SQIVND (reference sequence). The CDR3 DNA follows: TGTGCCAGTAGTATAGATCACGGGGAGCTGTTTTTT. It codes for CASSIDHGELFF.

This clonotype appeared a few times. V usage is TRBV4-1 and J usage is TRBJ2-7; weak D call: TRBD1 (5 bases). The CDR3 extends over 14 amino acids. Germline V gene lookup returns CDR1 MGHRA and CDR2 YSYEKL. V was cut by 0 bases and J by 6 bases, with 12 bases left in between. The CDR3 sequence: CASSQDRQGVEQYF. The CDR3 DNA is TGCGCCAGCAGCCAAGATAGGCAGGGCGTCGAGCAGTACTTC.

The chain carries TRBV11-3 and TRBJ1-3, with D hard to call. This CDR3 region has 19 residues. The germline V gene encodes CDR1 SGHNT and CDR2 YENEEA. The V end lost 5 bases, the J end lost 0 bases, and 23 bases lay between the germline ends. The DNA of the CDR3 is TGTGCCAGCAGCCCGCAATACATATTCCAGAGAAGCTCTGGAAACACCATATATTTT. Translated: CASSPQYIFQRSSGNTIYF.

The V call is TRBV13, the J call TRBJ2-1; D gene uncertain. The CDR3 extends over 14 amino acids. The germline V gene encodes CDR1 PRHDT and CDR2 FYEKMQ (reference sequence). Trimming took 1 base from V and 7 from J, leaving 11 bases between them. The CDR3 DNA is TGTGCCAGCAGCTTAGTAGGGCGTGGGAATGAGCAGTTCTTC. Its translation is CASSLVGRGNEQFF.

This clonotype was observed a few times. The chain uses TRBV5-1 and TRBJ2-3; possibly TRBD2 for D (6 bases). Trimming left V 0 bases short and J 4 bases short, with 15 bases between. From germline, CDR1 is SGHRS and CDR2 YFSETQ. The CDR3 is made up of 16 amino acids. CDR3 nucleotides: TGCGCCAGCAGCTTGGATGGACGGGGGAAGGCAGATACGCAGTATTTT. Its translation is CASSLDGRGKADTQYF. Variable domain in full (rest from reference TRBV5-1 and TRBJ2-3): KAGVTQTPRYLIKTRGQQVTLSCSPISGHRSVSWYQQTPGQGLQFLFEYFSETQRNKGNFPGRFSGRQFSNSRSEMNVSTLELGDSALYLCASSLDGRGKADTQYFGPGTRLTVL.

Ten or more counts support this clonotype. The chain uses TRBV9 and TRBJ2-5, with 8 bases identical to TRBD2. The CDR3 is 16 residues long. The germline CDR1 and CDR2 sequences are SGDLS and YYNGEE. V was pared by 0 bases and J by 2 bases, with 6 bases of the junction left unmatched. The CDR3 nucleotides read TGTGCCAGCAGCGTAGATCGGTCGGGGGGGCAAGAGACCCAGTACTTC. Translation: CASSVDRSGGQETQYF. Full variable domain (rest looked up from reference TRBV9 and TRBJ2-5): DSGVTQTPKHLITATGQRVTLRCSPRSGDLSVYWYQQSLDQGLQFLIQYYNGEERAKGNILERFSAQQFPDLHSELNLSSLELGDSALYFCASSVDRSGGQETQYFGPGTRLLVL.

The V call is TRBV27, the J call TRBJ2-3; 7 bases match TRBD2. This CDR3 has 12 residues. CDR1 and CDR2 from the germline V gene are MNHEY and SMNVEV (reference sequence). V shed 4 bases, J shed 7 bases, and the junction held 2 bases outside the gene matches. CDR3 sequence (DNA): TGTGCCAGCAGTTCTAGCGGAAATACGCAGTATTTT. Its translation: CASSSSGNTQYF.

This clonotype turned up a few times. The genes are TRBV12-3 or TRBV12-4 and TRBJ2-7, with D perhaps matching TRBD1 (5 bases). V gave up 3 bases and J gave up 4 bases, with 10 bases separating them. The CDR3 has 13 amino acids. In DNA, the CDR3 is TGTGCCAGCAGTTTTTCAGGGAATTACGAGCAGTACTTC. Translated: CASSFSGNYEQYF.

The chain combines TRBV7-9 with TRBJ1-4; 7 nucleotides line up with TRBD1. The CDR3 is 14 amino acids. The germline gives CDR1 SEHNR, CDR2 FQNEAQ (reference sequence). With 3 bases clipped from V and 8 bases from J, the junction kept 6 bases outside the gene matches. CDR3 amino acids: CASSFQGGREKLFF. CDR3 DNA: TGTGCCAGCAGCTTTCAGGGGGGCAGAGAAAAACTGTTTTTT. Complete variable domain (other parts from reference TRBV7-9 and TRBJ1-4): DTGVSQNPRHKITKRGQNVTFRCDPISEHNRLYWYRQTLGQGPEFLTYFQNEAQLEKSRLLSDRFSAERPKGSFSTLEIQRTEQGDSAMYLCASSFQGGREKLFFGSGTQLSVL.

The chain carries TRBV6-2 or TRBV6-3 and TRBJ2-1; TRBD2 aligns across 7 bases. J lost 2 bases, V lost 4 bases, and 5 bases had no gene match. This CDR3 region has 15 residues. Germline lookup yields CDR1 MNHEY and CDR2 SVGEGT. CDR3 in DNA: TGTGCCAGCAGTTCCGCGGGAGAGGCCTACAATGAGCAGTTCTTC. Its translation is CASSSAGEAYNEQFF.

This clonotype was counted ten times or more. This chain connects TRBV19 to TRBJ1-5, with a possible D match to TRBD1 (5 bases). CDR3 size: 15 residues. Between the trimmed V and J ends, which lost 6 bases and 6 bases, there was a span of 18 bases. Germline CDR1 is LNHDA and CDR2 is SQIVND (reference sequence). The CDR3 reads CASSDHGQGGQPQHF. In nucleotides, the CDR3 is TGTGCCAGTAGCGACCATGGGCAGGGTGGTCAGCCCCAGCATTTT.

The rearrangement uses TRBV20-1 and TRBJ2-7; 10 bases align to TRBD1. CDR1 and CDR2 from the germline V gene are DFQATT and SNEGSKA (reference sequence). V was clipped by 0 bases and J by 5 bases; unmatched bases: 10. This CDR3 contains 16 residues. CDR3 coding DNA: TGCAGTGCTAGAGATTATCGGGACAGGGGATCCGACGAGCAGTACTTC. Residues: CSARDYRDRGSDEQYF.

The CDR3 protein is CASSFVNEQFF. In DNA form, the CDR3 reads TGTGCCAGCAGTTTTGTCAATGAGCAGTTCTTC. V and J are TRBV28 and TRBJ2-1, with D hard to call. Trimming took off 3 bases at V and 6 bases at J, with 3 bases between the two ends. Germline values: CDR1 MDHEN, CDR2 SYDVKM. There are 11 residues in the CDR3.

With respect to this clonotype: A much larger clonotype is one base distant, so this may be a read error. The chain recombines TRBV29-1 with TRBJ2-7, with TRBD2 matching 11 bases. Germline V lookup: CDR1 SQVTM, CDR2 ANQGSEA. The CDR3 totals 12 residues. CDR3 region: CSVALAGGEQNF. For the CDR3, the DNA is TGCAGCGTTGCCCTAGCGGGAGGTGAGCAGAACTTC.

The CDR3 is CASSSTLGGETQYF. For the CDR3, the DNA is TGCGCCAGCAGCTCTACGCTTGGAGGCGAGACCCAGTACTTC. The chain links TRBV5-1 to TRBJ2-5; D is perhaps TRBD2 (5 bases). This CDR3 is 14 amino acids long. The V and J ends lost 3 bases and 5 bases respectively, with 14 bases between them. Germline CDR1 reads SGHRS; CDR2 reads YFSETQ. The full variable domain, with the rest looked up from reference TRBV5-1 and TRBJ2-5, is KAGVTQTPRYLIKTRGQQVTLSCSPISGHRSVSWYQQTPGQGLQFLFEYFSETQRNKGNFPGRFSGRQFSNSRSEMNVSTLELGDSALYLCASSSTLGGETQYFGPGTRLLVL.